This T cell receptor (beta chain) emerged from a study of immune evolution from preneoplasia to lung adenocarcinoma. Germline V gene lookup returns CDR1 SEHNR and CDR2 FQNEAQ (reference sequence). CDR3 length equals 16 residues. V gave up 5 bases and J gave up 3 bases; unmatched junction bases: 10. TCRdb's copy holds only in-frame clones and misses some; the assay was immunoSEQ multiplex PCR. The sample contains thousands of clones, under 90% of which appear only once. A single count supports this clone. The TCR comes from a person aged 50-59 years with lung adenocarcinoma. Sequencing was performed on FFPE invasive lung adenocarcinoma tissue. The rearrangement joins TRBV7-9 to TRBJ2-5, with 9 bases lining up with TRBD1. CDR3 in DNA: TGTGCCAGCAGCCCGGCCCGGGACAGGGTCGAAGAGACCCAGTACTTC. Its protein is CASSPARDRVEETQYF.